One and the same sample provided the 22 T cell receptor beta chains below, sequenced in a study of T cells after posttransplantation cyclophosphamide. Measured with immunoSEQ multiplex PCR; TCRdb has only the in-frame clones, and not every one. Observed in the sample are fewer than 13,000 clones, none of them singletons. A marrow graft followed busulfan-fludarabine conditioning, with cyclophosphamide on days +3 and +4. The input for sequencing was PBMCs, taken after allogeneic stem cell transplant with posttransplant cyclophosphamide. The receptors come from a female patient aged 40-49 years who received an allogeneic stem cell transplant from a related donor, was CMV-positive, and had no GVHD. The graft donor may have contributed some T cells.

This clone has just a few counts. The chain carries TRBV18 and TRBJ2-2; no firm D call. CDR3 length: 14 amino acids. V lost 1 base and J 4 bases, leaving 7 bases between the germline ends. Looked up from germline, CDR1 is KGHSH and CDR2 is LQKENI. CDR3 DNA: TGTGCCAGCTCACCACAGGAGAGCACCGGGGAGCTGTTTTTT. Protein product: CASSPQESTGELFF.

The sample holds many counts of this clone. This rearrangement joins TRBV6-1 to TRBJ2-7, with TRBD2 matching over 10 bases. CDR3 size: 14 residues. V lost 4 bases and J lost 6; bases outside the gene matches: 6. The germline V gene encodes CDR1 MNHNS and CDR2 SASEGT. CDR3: CASSAGLARSEQYF. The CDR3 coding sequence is TGTGCCAGCAGTGCGGGACTAGCGCGTTCCGAGCAGTACTTC.

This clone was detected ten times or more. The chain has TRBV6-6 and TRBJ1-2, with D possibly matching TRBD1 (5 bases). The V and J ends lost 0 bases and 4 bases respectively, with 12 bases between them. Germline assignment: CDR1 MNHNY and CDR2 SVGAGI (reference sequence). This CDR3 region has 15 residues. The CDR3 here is CASSYSSGAGYGYTF. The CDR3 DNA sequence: TGTGCCAGCAGTTACTCGAGCGGGGCGGGCTATGGCTACACCTTC.

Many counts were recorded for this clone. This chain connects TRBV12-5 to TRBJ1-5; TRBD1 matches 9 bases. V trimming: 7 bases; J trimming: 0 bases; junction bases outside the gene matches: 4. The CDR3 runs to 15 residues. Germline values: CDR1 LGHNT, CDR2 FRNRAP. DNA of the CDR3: TGTGCTAGTGCCTGGGACAGGGCTAGCAATCAGCCCCAGCATTTT. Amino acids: CASAWDRASNQPQHF.

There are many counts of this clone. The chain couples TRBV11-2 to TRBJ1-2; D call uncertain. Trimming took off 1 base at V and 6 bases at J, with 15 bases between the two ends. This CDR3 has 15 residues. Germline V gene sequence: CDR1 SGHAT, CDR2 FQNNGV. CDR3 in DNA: TGTGCCAGCAGCTTAGGCACGCTGGGAGGGAATGGCTACACCTTC. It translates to CASSLGTLGGNGYTF.

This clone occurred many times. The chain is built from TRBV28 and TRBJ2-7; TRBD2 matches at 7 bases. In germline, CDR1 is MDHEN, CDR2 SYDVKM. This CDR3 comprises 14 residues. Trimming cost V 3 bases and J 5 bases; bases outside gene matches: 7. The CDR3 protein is CASSLPDAGDEQYF. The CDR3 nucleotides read TGTGCCAGCAGTTTGCCCGACGCGGGAGACGAGCAGTACTTC.

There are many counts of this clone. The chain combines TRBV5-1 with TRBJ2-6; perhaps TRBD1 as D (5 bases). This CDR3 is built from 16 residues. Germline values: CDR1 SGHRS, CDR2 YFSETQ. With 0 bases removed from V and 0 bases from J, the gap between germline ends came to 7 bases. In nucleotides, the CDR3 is TGCGCCAGCAGCTTGGTTCAGGGCTCTGGGGCCAACGTCCTGACTTTC. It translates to CASSLVQGSGANVLTF.

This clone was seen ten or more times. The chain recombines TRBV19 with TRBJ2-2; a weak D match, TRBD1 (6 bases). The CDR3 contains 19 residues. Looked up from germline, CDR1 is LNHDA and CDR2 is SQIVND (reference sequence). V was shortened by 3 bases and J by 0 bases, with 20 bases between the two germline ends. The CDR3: CASSIGSFFWTANTGELFF. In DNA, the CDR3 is TGTGCCAGTAGTATTGGGTCGTTCTTTTGGACAGCGAACACCGGGGAGCTGTTTTTT.

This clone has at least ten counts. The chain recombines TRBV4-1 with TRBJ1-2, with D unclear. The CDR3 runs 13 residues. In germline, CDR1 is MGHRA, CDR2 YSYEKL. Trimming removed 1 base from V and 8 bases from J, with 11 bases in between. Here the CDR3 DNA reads TGCGCCAGCAGCCAAGGCCAGGCACGAGGCTACACCTTC. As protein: CASSQGQARGYTF.

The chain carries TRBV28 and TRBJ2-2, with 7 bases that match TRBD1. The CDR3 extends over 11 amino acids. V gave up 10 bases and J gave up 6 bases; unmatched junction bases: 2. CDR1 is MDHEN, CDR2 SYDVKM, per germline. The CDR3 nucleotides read TGTGCCACACAGGGGCCCGGGGAGCTGTTTTTT. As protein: CATQGPGELFF.

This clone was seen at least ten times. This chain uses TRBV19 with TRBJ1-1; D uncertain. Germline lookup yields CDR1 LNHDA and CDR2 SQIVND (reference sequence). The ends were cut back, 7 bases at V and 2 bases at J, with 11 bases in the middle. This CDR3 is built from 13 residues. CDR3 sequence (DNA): TGTGCCAGTACTCTGTTGGGCAACACTGAAGCTTTCTTT. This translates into CASTLLGNTEAFF.

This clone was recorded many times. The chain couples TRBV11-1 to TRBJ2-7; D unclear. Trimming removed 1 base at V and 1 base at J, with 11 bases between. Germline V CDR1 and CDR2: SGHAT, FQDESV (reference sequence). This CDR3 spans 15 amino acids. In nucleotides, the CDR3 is TGTGCCAGCAGCTTAGGAGGCTCTGAATCCTACGAGCAGTACTTC. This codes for CASSLGGSESYEQYF.

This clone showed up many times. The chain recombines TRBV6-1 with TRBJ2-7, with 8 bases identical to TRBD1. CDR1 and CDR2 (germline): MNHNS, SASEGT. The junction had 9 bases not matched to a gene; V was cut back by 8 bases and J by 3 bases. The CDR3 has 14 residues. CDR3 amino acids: CASPPAGGLYEQYF. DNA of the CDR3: TGTGCCAGCCCACCGGCAGGGGGCCTCTACGAGCAGTACTTC.

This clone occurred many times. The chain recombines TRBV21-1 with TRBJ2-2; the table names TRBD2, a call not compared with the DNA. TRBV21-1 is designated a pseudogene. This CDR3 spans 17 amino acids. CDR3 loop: CASSSLGGHSNTGELFF. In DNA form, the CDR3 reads TGTGCCAGCAGCTCACTGGGAGGACATTCGAACACCGGGGAGCTGTTTTTT.

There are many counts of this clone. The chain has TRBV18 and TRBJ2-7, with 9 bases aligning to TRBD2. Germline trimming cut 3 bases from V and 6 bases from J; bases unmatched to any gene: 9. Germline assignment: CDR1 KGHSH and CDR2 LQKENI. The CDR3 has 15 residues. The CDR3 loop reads CASSPSGRGIFEQYF. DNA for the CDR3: TGTGCCAGCTCACCTAGCGGGAGAGGAATTTTCGAGCAGTACTTC.

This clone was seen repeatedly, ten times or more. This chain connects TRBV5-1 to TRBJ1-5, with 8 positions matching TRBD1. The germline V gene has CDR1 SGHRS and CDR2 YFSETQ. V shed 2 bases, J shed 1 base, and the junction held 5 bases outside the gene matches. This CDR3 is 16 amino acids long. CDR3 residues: CASSLTGQGSNQPQHF. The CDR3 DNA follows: TGCGCCAGCAGCTTAACCGGACAGGGAAGCAATCAGCCCCAGCATTTT.

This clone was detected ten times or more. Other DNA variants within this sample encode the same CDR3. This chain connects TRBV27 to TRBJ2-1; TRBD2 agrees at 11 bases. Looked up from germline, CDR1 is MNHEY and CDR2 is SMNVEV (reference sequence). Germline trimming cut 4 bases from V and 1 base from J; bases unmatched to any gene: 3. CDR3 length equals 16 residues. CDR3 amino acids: CASSSTSGRSYNEQFF. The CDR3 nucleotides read TGTGCCAGCAGTTCTACTAGCGGGAGATCCTACAATGAGCAGTTCTTC.

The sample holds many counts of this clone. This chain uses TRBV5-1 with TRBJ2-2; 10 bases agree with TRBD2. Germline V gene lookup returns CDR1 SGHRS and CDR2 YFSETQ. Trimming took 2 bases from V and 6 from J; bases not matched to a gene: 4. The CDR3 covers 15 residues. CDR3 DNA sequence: TGCGCCAGCAGCTTTAGCCTAGCGGGGGCCGGGGAGCTGTTTTTT. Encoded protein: CASSFSLAGAGELFF.

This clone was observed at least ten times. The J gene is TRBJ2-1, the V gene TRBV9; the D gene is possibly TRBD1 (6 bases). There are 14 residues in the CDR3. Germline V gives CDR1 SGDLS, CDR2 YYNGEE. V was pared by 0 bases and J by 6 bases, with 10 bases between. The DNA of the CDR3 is TGTGCCAGCAGCGTAGACGGCAGGGGCAATGAGCAGTTCTTC. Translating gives CASSVDGRGNEQFF.

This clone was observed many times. In nucleotides, the CDR3 is TGCGCCAGCAGCCAAGATGGGCCGAGCACCGGGGAGCTGTTTTTT. The encoded protein is CASSQDGPSTGELFF. The rearrangement uses TRBV4-1 and TRBJ2-2; D remains ambiguous. V was trimmed by 0 bases and J by 4 bases, leaving 9 bases between them. The CDR3 loop spans 15 amino acids. Germline CDR1 reads MGHRA; CDR2 reads YSYEKL.

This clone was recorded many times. For the CDR3, the DNA is TGTGCCAGCAGCCATGGCACAGGGCTTTCCTACGAGCAGTACTTC. This encodes CASSHGTGLSYEQYF. The chain has TRBV4-2 and TRBJ2-7; D possibly corresponds to TRBD1 (6 bases). Between the trimmed V and J ends, which lost 3 bases and 1 base, there was a span of 13 bases. From germline, CDR1 is LGHNA and CDR2 YNFKEQ. The CDR3 length is 15 residues.

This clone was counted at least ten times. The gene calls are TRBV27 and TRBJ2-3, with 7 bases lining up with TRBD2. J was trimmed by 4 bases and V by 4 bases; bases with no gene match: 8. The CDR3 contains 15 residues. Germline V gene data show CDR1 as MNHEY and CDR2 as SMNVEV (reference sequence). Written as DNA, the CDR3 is TGTGCCAGCAGTTCAAACCAAGGACTAGCAGATACGCAGTATTTT. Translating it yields CASSSNQGLADTQYF.